This T cell receptor (beta chain) was retrieved from a study of early T cells in non-severe SARS-CoV-2 infection. Unique molecular identifier tags were affixed to discrete cDNA molecules. In TCRdb, the 5' RACE reads were re-called with MiXCR into one record per CDR3 protein. The sample lists over 45,000 distinct CDR3 sequences; approximately 6.3% were seen once. V shed 11 bases, J shed 4 bases, and the junction held 23 bases outside the gene matches. The CDR3 is 18 amino acids. V gene TRBV23-1 combines with J gene TRBJ2-3; 8 nucleotides match TRBD2. TRBV23-1 is an ORF, with its function uncertain. The specimen was whole blood, collected at baseline. The receptor's source is an adult who was a healthcare worker with PCR-confirmed SARS-CoV-2 infection or an uninfected control (not recorded which). CDR3 region: CACHGGSGGLPRPDTQYF. CDR3 DNA: TGCGCCTGCCATGGTGGCAGCGGGGGCCTCCCACGACCAGATACGCAGTATTTT.